This record concerns one T cell receptor (beta chain) sequence. The table came from immunoSEQ multiplex PCR; TCRdb's copy has only in-frame clones and leaves some out. The profile shows about 190,000 clones, approximately 90% of them singletons. J lost 4 bases, V lost 0 bases, and 5 bases had no gene match. The CDR3 has 15 residues. Germline CDR1 GTSNPN, CDR2 SVGIG (reference sequence). This sample is part of a study of control samples from healthy donors and cancer patients. V and J are TRBV30 and TRBJ2-3; TRBD1 aligns across 9 bases. The clonotype was recovered from a young man in good health. What was sequenced was blood. Here the CDR3 reads CAWSVGTGQSDTQYF. The CDR3 coding sequence is TGTGCCTGGAGTGTTGGGACAGGGCAGTCAGATACGCAGTATTTT.